This T cell receptor beta chain derives from a study of memory CD4+ T cells and cytomegalovirus serostatus (dated by TCRdb to the late 2010s). Looking at the study overall: The cohort comprised around 35 healthy Belgian adults, 9 CMV seropositive and about 25 CMV seronegative. The study sequenced CD4+ memory TCRbeta repertoires of a Belgian cohort with known cytomegalovirus serostatus to replicate a published TCR-based CMV serostatus classifier.

In the case of this clone: Its target antigen remains unknown. Base qualities are not recorded, but no much larger clone differs from it by a single base.

A FACSAria II was used to sort memory CD4+ T cells, defined as single viable CD3+CD4+CD8-CD45RO+ cells. CMV serostatus was determined using a Roche Elecsys assay that detects serum IgG against CMV pp150, pp28, p38 and p52. Once the samples were thawed, total CD4+ T cells were enriched through positive selection using CD4 magnetic microbeads. The samples came from a different study that was designed specifically to examine the CD4+ T cell memory repertoire. Following standard operating procedures, peripheral blood mononuclear cells were isolated and cryopreserved, while serum was kept at -80 degrees C. The staining used CD3-PerCP (BW264/56), CD4-APC (RPA-T4), CD45RO-PE (UCHT1) and CD8-Pacific Orange (3B5) antibodies, and Sytox blue was used to exclude non-viable cells. Genomic DNA was extracted from sorted cells with the Quick-DNA Microprep Kit. Amplification of TCRbeta DNA was done with the immunoSEQ hsTCRbeta kit, following the protocol from the manufacturer. TCRbeta libraries were sequenced on an Illumina MiSeq instrument. The study's processing was this. Removing out-of-frame sequences left approximately 2,400,000 distinct TCRbeta sequences, an average of around 67,000 per individual. Each individual was scored according to the count of more than 150 previously reported CMV-associated TCRbeta sequences and the total productive distinct TCRbeta count. A beta-binomial model was reimplemented in Python, and scikit-learn random forests with default parameters were trained on data from the US cohort. On the Belgian cohort, classifier performance was reported as the median AUC, along with percentile confidence intervals, across 10,000 bootstrap iterations. The clones in this table, taken by TCRdb from immuneACCESS, are in-frame only. Not every clone is retained; where verified, under half of the shortfall comes from an unresolved V gene, and the cause of the rest is unknown. Clonal size and the V and J genes are those of that table, whereas D and trimming came from the DNA. This sample is represented by about 44,000 clones; approximately 82% of them were singletons. The ten biggest clones cover roughly 2% of the sample.

General study outcomes and caveats: Of over 150 previously reported CMV-associated TCRbeta sequences, around 70 appeared in the CD4+ memory repertoires, each in one to five individuals. Only CD4+CD45RO+ memory cells were sequenced, in contrast to the original study, which included naive and memory CD4+ and CD8+ populations. For CMV serostatus prediction, a median bootstrapped AUC of about 0.95 was reached with the original framework, and a median bootstrapped AUC of approximately 0.89 was reached with a US-trained random forest. The results were interpreted as suggesting that the CMV-associated TCR signature is mostly present in the CD4+ memory repertoire. The original-framework classifier achieved a median bootstrapped AUC of almost 0.97 with a 95% CI of 0.76-1.00 on the Belgian cohort.

V gives up 4 bases and J gives up 1 base, and the segment between their germline ends measures 8 bases. The CDR1 and CDR2 encoded by the germline V gene are SGHRS and YFSETQ. Counted from cysteine to phenylalanine, this CDR3 has 14 amino acids. Here the CDR3 DNA is all that survives: 42 bases in frame from base 1. The chain is assembled from TRBV5-1 and TRBJ2-2, with TRBD1 perhaps the D gene, on 6 matching bases. Sequencing was carried out using memory CD4+ T cells from blood. The receptor's source is an adult in good health and CMV-seronegative. The CDR3 corresponds to CASSRGQNTGELFF. The DNA sequence reads TGCGCCAGCAGCCGGGGACAGAACACCGGGGAGCTGTTTTTT.